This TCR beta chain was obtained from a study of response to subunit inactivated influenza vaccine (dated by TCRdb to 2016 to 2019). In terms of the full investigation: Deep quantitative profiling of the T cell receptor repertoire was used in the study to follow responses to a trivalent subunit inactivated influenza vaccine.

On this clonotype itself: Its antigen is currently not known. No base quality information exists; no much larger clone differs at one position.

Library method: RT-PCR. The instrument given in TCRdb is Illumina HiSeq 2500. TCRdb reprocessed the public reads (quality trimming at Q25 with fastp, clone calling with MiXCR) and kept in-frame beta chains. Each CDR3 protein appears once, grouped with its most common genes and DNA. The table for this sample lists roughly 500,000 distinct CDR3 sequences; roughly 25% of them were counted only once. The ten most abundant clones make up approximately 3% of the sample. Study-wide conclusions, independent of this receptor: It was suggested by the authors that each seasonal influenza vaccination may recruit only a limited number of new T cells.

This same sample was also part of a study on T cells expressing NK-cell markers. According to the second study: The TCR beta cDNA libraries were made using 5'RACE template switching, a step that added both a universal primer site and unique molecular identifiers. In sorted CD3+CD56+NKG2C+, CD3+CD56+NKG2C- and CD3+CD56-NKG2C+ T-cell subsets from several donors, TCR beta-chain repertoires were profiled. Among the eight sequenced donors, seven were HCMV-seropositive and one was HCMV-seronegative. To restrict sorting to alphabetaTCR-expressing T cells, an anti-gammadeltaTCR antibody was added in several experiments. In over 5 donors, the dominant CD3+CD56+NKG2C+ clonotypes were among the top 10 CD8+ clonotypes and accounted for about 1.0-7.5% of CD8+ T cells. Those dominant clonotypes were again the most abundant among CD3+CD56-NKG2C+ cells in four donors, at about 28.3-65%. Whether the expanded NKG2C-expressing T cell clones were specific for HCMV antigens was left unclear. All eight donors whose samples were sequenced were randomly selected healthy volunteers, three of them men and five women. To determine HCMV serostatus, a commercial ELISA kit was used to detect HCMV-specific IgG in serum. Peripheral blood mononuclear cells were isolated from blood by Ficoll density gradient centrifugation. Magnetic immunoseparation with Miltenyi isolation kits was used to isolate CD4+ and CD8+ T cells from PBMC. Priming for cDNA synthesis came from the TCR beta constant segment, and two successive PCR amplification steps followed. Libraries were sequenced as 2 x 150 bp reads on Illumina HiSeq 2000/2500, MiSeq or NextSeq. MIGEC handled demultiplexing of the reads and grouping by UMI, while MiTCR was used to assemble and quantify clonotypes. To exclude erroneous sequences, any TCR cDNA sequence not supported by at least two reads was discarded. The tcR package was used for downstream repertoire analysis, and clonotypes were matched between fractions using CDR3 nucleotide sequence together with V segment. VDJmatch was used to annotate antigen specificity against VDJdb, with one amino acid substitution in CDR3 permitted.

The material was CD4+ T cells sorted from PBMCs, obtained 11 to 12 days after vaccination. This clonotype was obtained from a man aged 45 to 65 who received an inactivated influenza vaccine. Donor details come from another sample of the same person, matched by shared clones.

The DNA sequence is given as TGTGCCAGCAGCGCCCAACCTCCTCCGGGCCAAGATACGCAGTATTTT. Its protein is CASSAQPPPGQDTQYF. This sequence uses TRBV9 and TRBJ2-3; the D gene cannot be resolved reliably. The germline V gene specifies SGDLS as CDR1 and YYNGEE as CDR2. The cysteine opens and the phenylalanine closes a CDR3 of 16 amino acids. The CDR3 DNA has 48 bases and is translated from base 1. V is clipped by 3 bases and J by 5 bases, and the sequence between their germline boundaries is 19 bases long.